This T cell receptor (beta chain) is from a study of blood T cell repertoires in COVID-19. The CDR3 length is 15 residues. V was trimmed by 4 bases and J by 5 bases, leaving 14 bases between them. The V gene's germline CDR1 is SGHNT and CDR2 YENEEA. Original handling: Reference gene primers were amplified, and this amplification served to estimate nucleated cell counts. Repertoires were generated with immunoSEQ multiplex PCR, while TCRdb's copy carries only in-frame clones and drops some. Clone size and the V and J calls come from that table; the DNA yielded D and trimming. The sample consists of about 350,000 clones, 75% to 90% of them appearing once.

The V call is TRBV11-3, the J call TRBJ1-4, with D uncertain. The sequence was collected from a woman in her 50s with COVID-19, enrolled during active disease. The sequenced sample was peripheral blood. The CDR3 DNA sequence: TGTGCCAGCAGCTCTAGAGACGGGATGAATGAAAAACTGTTTTTT. It yields the protein CASSSRDGMNEKLFF. Using reference TRBV11-3 and TRBJ1-4 for the parts outside the CDR3, the full variable domain is EAGVVQSPRYKIIEKKQPVAFWCNPISGHNTLYWYLQNLGQGPELLIRYENEEAVDDSQLPKDRFSAERLKGVDSTLKIQPAELGDSAVYLCASSSRDGMNEKLFFGSGTQLSVL.